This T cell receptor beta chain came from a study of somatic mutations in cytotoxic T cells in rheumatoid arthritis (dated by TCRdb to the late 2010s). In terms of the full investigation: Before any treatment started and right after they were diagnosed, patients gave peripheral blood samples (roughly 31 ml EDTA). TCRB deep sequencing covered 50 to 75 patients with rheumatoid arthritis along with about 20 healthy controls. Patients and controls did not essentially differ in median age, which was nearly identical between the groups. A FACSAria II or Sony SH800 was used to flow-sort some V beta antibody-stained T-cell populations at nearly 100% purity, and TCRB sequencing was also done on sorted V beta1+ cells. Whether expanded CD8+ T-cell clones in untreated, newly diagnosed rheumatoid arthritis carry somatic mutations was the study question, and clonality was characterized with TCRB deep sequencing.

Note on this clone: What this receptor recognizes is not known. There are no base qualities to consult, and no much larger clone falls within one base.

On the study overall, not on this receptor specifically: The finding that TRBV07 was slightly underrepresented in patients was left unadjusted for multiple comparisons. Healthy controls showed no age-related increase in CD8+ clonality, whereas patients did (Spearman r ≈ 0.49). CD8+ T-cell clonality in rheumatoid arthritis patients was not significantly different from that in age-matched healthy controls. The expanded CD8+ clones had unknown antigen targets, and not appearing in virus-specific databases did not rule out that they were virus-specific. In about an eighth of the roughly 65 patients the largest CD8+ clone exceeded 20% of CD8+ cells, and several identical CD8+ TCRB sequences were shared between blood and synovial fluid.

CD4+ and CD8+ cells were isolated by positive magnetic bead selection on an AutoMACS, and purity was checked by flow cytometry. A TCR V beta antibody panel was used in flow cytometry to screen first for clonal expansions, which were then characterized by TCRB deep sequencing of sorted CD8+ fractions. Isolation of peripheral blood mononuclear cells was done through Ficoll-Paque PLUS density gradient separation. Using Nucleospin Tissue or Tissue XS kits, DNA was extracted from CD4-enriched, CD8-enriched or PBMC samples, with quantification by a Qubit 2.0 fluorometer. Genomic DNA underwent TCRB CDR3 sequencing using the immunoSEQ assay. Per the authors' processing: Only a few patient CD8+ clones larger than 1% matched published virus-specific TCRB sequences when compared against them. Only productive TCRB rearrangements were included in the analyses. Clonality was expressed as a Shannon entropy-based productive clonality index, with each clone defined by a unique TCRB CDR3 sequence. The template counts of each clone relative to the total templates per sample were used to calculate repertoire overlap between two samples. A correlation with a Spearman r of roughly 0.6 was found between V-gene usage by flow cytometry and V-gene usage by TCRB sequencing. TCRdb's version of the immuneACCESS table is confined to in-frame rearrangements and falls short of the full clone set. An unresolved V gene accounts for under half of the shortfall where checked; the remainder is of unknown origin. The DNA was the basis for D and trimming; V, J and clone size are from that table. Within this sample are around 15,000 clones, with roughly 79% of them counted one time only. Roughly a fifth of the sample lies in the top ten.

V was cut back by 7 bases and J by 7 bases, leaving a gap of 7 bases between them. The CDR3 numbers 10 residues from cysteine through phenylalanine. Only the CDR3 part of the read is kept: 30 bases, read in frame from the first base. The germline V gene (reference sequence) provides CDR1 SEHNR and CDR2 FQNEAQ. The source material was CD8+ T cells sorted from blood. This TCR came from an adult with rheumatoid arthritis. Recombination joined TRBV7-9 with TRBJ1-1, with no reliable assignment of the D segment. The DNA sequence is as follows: TGTGCCAGCAATCTTGGTGAAGCTTTCTTT. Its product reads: CASNLGEAFF.